The sequence of this T cell receptor beta chain was determined in a study of T cells in Graves' hyperthyroidism and ophthalmopathy. Study as a whole: Sampling of peripheral blood happened at initial diagnosis, prior to any treatment.

A word on this clonotype: Its antigen is as yet unknown.

It was RNA transcripts that yielded the amplified TCR beta CDR3 regions. TCR CDR3 underwent first-round RT-PCR with the HTBI primer set. TCRdb reprocessed the multiplex PCR reads via MiXCR and lists one record per CDR3 protein. Of under 750,000 distinct CDR3 sequences detected, under 20% appear once; the ten largest clones hold approximately 16%. Study-level points and caveats: Through a model of 13 V-J features, ophthalmopathy was separated from stable hyperthyroidism.

Trimming removed 0 bases from V and 4 bases from J, with 11 bases in between. The CDR3 sequence is 15 residues long. Germline V gene sequence: CDR1 SGDLS, CDR2 YYNGEE. The V and J genes are TRBV9 and TRBJ2-1; no reliable D call. The TCR was taken from a woman aged 45-65 years with Graves' hyperthyroidism that later progressed to Graves' ophthalmopathy. The sample was blood. The chain's CDR3 is CASSVGLQEYNEQFF. CDR3 coding DNA: TGTGCCAGCAGCGTAGGGCTGCAAGAGTACAATGAGCAGTTCTTC.